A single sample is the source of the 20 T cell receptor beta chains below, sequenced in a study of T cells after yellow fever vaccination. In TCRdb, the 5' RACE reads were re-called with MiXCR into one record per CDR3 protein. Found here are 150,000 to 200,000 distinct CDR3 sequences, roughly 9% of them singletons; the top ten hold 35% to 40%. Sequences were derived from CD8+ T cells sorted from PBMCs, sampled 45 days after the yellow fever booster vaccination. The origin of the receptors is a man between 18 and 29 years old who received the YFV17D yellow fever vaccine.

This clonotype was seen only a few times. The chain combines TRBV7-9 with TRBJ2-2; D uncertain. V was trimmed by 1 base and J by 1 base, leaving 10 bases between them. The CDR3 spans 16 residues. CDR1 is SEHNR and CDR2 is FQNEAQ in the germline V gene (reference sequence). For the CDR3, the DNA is TGTGCCAGCAGCTTAGGGCTGGCAGAGAACACCGGGGAGCTGTTTTTT. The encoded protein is CASSLGLAENTGELFF.

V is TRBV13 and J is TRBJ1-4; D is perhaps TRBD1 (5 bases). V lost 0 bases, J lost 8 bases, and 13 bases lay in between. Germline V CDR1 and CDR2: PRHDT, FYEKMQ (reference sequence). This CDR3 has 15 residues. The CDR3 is CASSLGTGTSEKLFF. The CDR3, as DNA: TGTGCCAGCAGCTTAGGAACAGGAACGTCCGAAAAACTGTTTTTT.

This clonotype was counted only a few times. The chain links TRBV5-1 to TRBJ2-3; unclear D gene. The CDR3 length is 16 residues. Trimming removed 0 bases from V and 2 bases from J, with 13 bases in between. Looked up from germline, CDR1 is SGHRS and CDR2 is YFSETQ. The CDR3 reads CASSLVVATNTDTQYF. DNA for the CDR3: TGCGCCAGCAGCTTGGTGGTAGCTACGAACACAGATACGCAGTATTTT. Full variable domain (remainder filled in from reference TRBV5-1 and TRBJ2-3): KAGVTQTPRYLIKTRGQQVTLSCSPISGHRSVSWYQQTPGQGLQFLFEYFSETQRNKGNFPGRFSGRQFSNSRSEMNVSTLELGDSALYLCASSLVVATNTDTQYFGPGTRLTVL.

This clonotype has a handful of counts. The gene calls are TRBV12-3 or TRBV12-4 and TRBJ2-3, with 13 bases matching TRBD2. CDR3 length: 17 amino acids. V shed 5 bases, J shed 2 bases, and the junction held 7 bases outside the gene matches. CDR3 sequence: CASSLPLAGGNTDTQYF. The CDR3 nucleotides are TGTGCCAGCAGTCTTCCACTAGCGGGGGGGAACACAGATACGCAGTATTTT.

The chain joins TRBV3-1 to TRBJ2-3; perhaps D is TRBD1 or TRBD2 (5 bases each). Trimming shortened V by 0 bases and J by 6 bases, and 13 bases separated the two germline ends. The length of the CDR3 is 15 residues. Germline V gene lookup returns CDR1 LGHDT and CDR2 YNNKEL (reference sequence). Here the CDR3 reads CASSQDTGLRDTQYF. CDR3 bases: TGTGCCAGCAGCCAAGATACGGGGCTGAGGGATACGCAGTATTTT.

The CDR3 nucleotides are TGCGCCAGCAGCCTAGTTCAGGGGATCTACGAGCAGTACTTC. It encodes CASSLVQGIYEQYF. V gene TRBV4-1 combines with J gene TRBJ2-7; the D gene is possibly TRBD1 (6 bases). Germline CDR1 reads MGHRA; CDR2 reads YSYEKL. V was trimmed by 4 bases and J by 3 bases, leaving 13 bases between them. The CDR3 totals 14 residues.

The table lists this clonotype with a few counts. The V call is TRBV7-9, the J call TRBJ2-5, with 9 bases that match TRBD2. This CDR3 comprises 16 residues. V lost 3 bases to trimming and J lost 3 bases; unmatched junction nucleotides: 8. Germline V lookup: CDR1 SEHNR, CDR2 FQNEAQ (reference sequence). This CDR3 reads CASSFRRASGEETQYF. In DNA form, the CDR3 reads TGTGCCAGCAGCTTCCGGCGGGCTAGCGGGGAAGAGACCCAGTACTTC.

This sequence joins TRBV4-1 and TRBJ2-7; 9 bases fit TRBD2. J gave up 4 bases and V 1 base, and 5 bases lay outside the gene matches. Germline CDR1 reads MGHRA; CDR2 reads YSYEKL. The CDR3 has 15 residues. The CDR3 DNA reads TGCGCCAGCAGCCAAGTGGAGACTAGCGGATACGAGCAGTACTTC. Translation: CASSQVETSGYEQYF.

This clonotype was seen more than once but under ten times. The CDR3 DNA reads TGTGCCAGTAGTACTCACAGGGGTGGGTCCTACGAGCAGTACTTC. Its protein is CASSTHRGGSYEQYF. V is TRBV19 and J is TRBJ2-7; 7 bases are shared with TRBD1. Trimming cost V 4 bases and J 1 base; bases outside gene matches: 7. The CDR3 covers 15 residues. CDR1 is LNHDA and CDR2 is SQIVND in the germline V gene (reference sequence).

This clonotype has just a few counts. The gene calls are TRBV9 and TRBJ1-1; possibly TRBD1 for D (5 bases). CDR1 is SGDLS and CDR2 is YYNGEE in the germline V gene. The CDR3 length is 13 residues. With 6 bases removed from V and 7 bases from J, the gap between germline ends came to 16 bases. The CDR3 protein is CASNPRGVHEAFF. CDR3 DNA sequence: TGTGCCAGCAACCCACGGGGCGTCCATGAAGCTTTCTTT.

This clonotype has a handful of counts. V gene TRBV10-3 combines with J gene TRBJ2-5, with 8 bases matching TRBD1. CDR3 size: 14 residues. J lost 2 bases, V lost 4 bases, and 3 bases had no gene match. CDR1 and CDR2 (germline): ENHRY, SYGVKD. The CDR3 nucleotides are TGTGCCATCAGTGGGGGGACAGGTCAAGAGACCCAGTACTTC. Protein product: CAISGGTGQETQYF.

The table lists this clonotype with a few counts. DNA for the CDR3: TGTGCCAGCAGCTTATTCGACGGGGGCTCCTACGAGCAGTACTTC. The encoded protein is CASSLFDGGSYEQYF. V usage is TRBV11-1 and J usage is TRBJ2-7; TRBD2 is a possible D gene (6 bases). Germline loops: CDR1 SGHAT, CDR2 FQDESV (reference sequence). The CDR3 extends over 15 amino acids. V was pared by 2 bases and J by 0 bases, with 11 bases between.

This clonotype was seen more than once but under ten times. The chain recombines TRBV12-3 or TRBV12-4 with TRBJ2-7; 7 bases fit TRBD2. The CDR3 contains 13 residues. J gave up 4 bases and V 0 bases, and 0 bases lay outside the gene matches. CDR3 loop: CASSLAGGYEQYV. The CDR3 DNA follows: TGTGCCAGCAGTTTAGCGGGAGGGTACGAGCAGTACGTC.

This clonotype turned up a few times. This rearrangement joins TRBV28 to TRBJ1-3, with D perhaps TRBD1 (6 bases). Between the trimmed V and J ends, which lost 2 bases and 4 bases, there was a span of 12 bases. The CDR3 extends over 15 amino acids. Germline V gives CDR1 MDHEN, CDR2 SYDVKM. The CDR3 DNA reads TGTGCCAGCAGTTTACTCACAGGGAGAGGAAACACCATATATTTT. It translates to CASSLLTGRGNTIYF.

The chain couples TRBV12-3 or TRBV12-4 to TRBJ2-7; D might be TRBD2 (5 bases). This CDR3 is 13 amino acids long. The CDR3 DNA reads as TGCCAACAGCGTGGACTGGTGCACTACGAGCAGTACGTC. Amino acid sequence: CQQRGLVHYEQYV.

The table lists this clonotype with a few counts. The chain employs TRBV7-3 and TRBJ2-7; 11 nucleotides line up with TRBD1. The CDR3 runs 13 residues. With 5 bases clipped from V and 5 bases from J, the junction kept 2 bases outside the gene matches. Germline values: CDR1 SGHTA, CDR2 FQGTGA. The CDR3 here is CASSGQGAHEQYF. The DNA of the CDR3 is TGTGCCAGCAGCGGACAGGGGGCCCACGAGCAGTACTTC.

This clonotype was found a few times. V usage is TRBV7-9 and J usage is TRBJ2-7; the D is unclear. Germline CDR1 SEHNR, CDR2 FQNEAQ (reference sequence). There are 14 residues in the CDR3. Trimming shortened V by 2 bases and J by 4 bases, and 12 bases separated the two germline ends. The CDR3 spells CASSLIEYAYEQYF. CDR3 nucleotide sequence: TGTGCCAGCAGCTTAATCGAGTACGCTTACGAGCAGTACTTC.

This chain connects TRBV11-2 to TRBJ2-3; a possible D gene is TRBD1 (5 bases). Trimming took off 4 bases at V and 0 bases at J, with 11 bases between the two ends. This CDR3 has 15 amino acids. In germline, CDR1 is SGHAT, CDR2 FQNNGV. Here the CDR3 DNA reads TGTGCCAGCAGCTCAAAGACAGATAGCACAGATACGCAGTATTTT. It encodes CASSSKTDSTDTQYF.

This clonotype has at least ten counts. CDR3 DNA sequence: TGCGCCAGTCAGACTAGCGGCTCCTACGAGCAGTACTTC. The encoded protein is CASQTSGSYEQYF. V usage is TRBV10-2 and J usage is TRBJ2-7, with 9 bases that match TRBD2. The V gene end was trimmed by 9 bases and the J gene end by 0 bases; junction bases not matched to a gene: 3. The germline V gene encodes CDR1 WSHSY and CDR2 SAAADI. This CDR3 has 13 residues.

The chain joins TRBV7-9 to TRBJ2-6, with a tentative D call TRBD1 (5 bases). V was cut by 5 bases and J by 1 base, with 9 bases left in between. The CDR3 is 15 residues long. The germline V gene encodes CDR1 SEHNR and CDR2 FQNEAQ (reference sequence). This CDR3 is CASSARASGANVLTF. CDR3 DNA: TGTGCCAGCAGCGCCAGGGCGTCTGGGGCCAACGTCCTGACTTTC. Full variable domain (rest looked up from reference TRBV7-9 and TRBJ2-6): DTGVSQNPRHKITKRGQNVTFRCDPISEHNRLYWYRQTLGQGPEFLTYFQNEAQLEKSRLLSDRFSAERPKGSFSTLEIQRTEQGDSAMYLCASSARASGANVLTFGAGSRLTVL.